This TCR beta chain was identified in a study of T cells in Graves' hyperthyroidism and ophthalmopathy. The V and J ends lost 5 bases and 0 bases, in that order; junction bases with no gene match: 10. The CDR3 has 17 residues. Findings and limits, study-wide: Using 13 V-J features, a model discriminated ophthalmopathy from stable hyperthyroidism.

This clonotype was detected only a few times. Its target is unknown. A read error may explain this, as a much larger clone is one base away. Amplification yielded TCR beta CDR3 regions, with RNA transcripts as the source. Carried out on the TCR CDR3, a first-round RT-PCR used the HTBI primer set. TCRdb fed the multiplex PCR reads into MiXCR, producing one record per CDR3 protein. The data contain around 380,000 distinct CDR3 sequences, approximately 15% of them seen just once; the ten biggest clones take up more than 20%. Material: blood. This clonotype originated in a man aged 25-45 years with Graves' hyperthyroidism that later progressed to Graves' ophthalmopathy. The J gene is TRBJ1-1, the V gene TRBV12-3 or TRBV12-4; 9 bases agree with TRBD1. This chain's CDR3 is CASSPGDRGAVNTEAFF. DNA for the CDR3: TGTGCCAGCAGTCCTGGCGACAGGGGGGCAGTGAACACTGAAGCTTTCTTT.